This TCR beta chain was recorded in a study of blood T cell repertoires in COVID-19. Looking at the study overall: Specimens from acute and convalescent COVID-19 originated in the United States, Italy and Spain. PBMCs, B-cell-depleted T cells, or T cells were the source of the cDNA or gDNA that made up the material.

Original data processing: Reference gene primer amplification in the assay estimated nucleated cell counts. TCRdb keeps only in-frame clones here, not all; method: immunoSEQ multiplex PCR. For V, J and clone size, that table is used; D and trimming come from the DNA. The sample includes over 130,000 clones, approximately 78% seen only once; the top ten take less than 5%. Sequenced material: peripheral blood. This receptor was obtained from an elderly woman with acute or convalescent COVID-19.

DNA of the CDR3: TGTGCCAGCAGCCCACAAGGTTACCTACAGGGACGGAGGAACACTGAAGCTTTCTTT. Amino acid sequence: CASSPQGYLQGRRNTEAFF. V usage is TRBV21-1 and J usage is TRBJ1-1; the table calls TRBD1, which could not be checked here. TRBV21-1 is a pseudogene locus. The CDR3 is 19 amino acids.